These 29 T cell receptor beta chains were sequenced from one sample in a study of blood T cell repertoires in COVID-19. The protocol was immunoSEQ multiplex PCR, while the TCRdb copy is restricted to in-frame clones and leaves out a portion. This table has roughly 140,000 clones, roughly 86% appearing once. Input material: peripheral blood. The receptors here all came from a human donor in a cohort sampled during active COVID-19.

The chain joins TRBV5-6 to TRBJ2-7; D is unclear. CDR1 is SGHDT, CDR2 YYEEEE, per germline. Trimming stripped 4 bases from V and 0 bases from J, with 14 bases between. The CDR3 loop spans 15 amino acids. The CDR3 reads CASSRTFAGSYEQYF. The CDR3 nucleotides read TGTGCCAGCAGCCGAACCTTTGCAGGCTCCTACGAGCAGTACTTC.

This sequence joins TRBV11-2 and TRBJ1-3; a weak D match, TRBD1 (6 bases). Germline-derived CDR1 and CDR2 are SGHAT and FQNNGV. The CDR3 length is 15 residues. Deletions cut 0 bases from V and 3 bases from J, with 9 bases between. The CDR3 protein is CASSLDGDIGNTIYF. In DNA form, the CDR3 reads TGTGCCAGCAGCTTAGATGGGGACATTGGAAACACCATATATTTT.

The gene calls are TRBV7-9 and TRBJ2-3, with a weak D call TRBD2 (5 bases). Trimming cost V 2 bases and J 3 bases, with 9 bases left between them. This CDR3 is built from 14 residues. Germline loops: CDR1 SEHNR, CDR2 FQNEAQ (reference sequence). The CDR3 sequence: CASSLTGSTDTQYF. Written as DNA, the CDR3 is TGTGCCAGCAGCTTAACGGGATCTACAGATACGCAGTATTTT.

The V call is TRBV6-5, the J call TRBJ2-5; the D gene is possibly TRBD2 (6 bases). The CDR3 totals 14 residues. V dropped 3 bases and J dropped 4 bases, with 12 bases sitting between them. CDR1 is MNHEY, CDR2 SVGAGI, per germline. The CDR3 DNA follows: TGTGCCAGCAGTTATGGAGGGTGGTCAGAGACCCAGTACTTC. Protein product: CASSYGGWSETQYF.

The chain has TRBV6-1 and TRBJ1-6; D is undetermined. CDR1 and CDR2 (germline): MNHNS, SASEGT. The CDR3 covers 14 residues. Trimming took off 3 bases at V and 5 bases at J, with 8 bases between the two ends. The CDR3 reads CASSEAVHNSPLHF. In DNA, the CDR3 is TGTGCCAGCAGTGAGGCGGTTCATAATTCACCCCTCCACTTT.

CDR3 sequence reads: CASSFSGGKQETQYF. In DNA form, the CDR3 reads TGTGCCAGCAGCTTTAGCGGGGGGAAACAAGAGACCCAGTACTTC. The chain has TRBV11-3 and TRBJ2-5; 10 bases match TRBD2. Unmatched junction bases numbered 3, after V lost 3 bases and J lost 2 bases. The CDR3 loop spans 15 amino acids. The germline gives CDR1 SGHNT, CDR2 YENEEA.

The chain joins TRBV2 to TRBJ2-3; a possible D gene is TRBD1 (6 bases). Trimming cost V 4 bases and J 1 base, with 6 bases left between them. The CDR3 runs to 13 residues. Germline V gene data show CDR1 as SNHLY and CDR2 as FYNNEI. The CDR3 DNA is TGTGCCAGCAGTGGACAGGGCACAGATACGCAGTATTTT. This sequence encodes CASSGQGTDTQYF.

The V and J genes are TRBV5-5 and TRBJ1-5, with D possibly TRBD1 on 5 matching bases. This CDR3 spans 15 amino acids. With 2 bases removed from V and 6 bases from J, the gap between germline ends came to 15 bases. CDR1 and CDR2 from the germline V gene are SGHKS and YYEKEE (reference sequence). CDR3 sequence (DNA): TGTGCCAGCAGCTTATCCCGGGACTCCGGTCAGCCCCAGCATTTT. Encoded protein: CASSLSRDSGQPQHF. Looking up the rest from reference TRBV5-5 and TRBJ1-5 gives the full variable domain: DAGVTQSPTHLIKTRGQQVTLRCSPISGHKSVSWYQQVLGQGPQFIFQYYEKEERGRGNFPDRFSARQFPNYSSELNVNALLLGDSALYLCASSLSRDSGQPQHFGDGTRLSIL.

The chain couples TRBV11-2 to TRBJ2-7; no clear D. V lost 0 bases, J lost 2 bases, and 11 bases lay in between. The germline gives CDR1 SGHAT, CDR2 FQNNGV. The CDR3 has 15 residues. The CDR3 reads CASSLEADSAYEQYF. As DNA, the CDR3 is TGTGCCAGCAGCTTAGAGGCAGACTCCGCCTACGAGCAGTACTTC.

This chain connects TRBV6-5 to TRBJ1-1; a weak D match, TRBD1 (6 bases). The germline V gene has CDR1 MNHEY and CDR2 SVGAGI. With 6 bases removed from V and 1 base from J, the gap between germline ends came to 15 bases. This CDR3 region has 15 residues. For the CDR3, the DNA is TGTGCCAGCAGGGACGTGGGCAGGGGGAACACTGAAGCTTTCTTT. It codes for CASRDVGRGNTEAFF.

V and J are TRBV20-1 and TRBJ2-1; D gene uncertain. The germline V and J ends were trimmed by 3 bases and 3 bases, with 6 bases remaining between them. Looked up from germline, CDR1 is DFQATT and CDR2 is SNEGSKA (reference sequence). This CDR3 spans 12 amino acids. CDR3: CSASADYNEQFF. CDR3 sequence (DNA): TGCAGTGCTAGTGCAGACTACAATGAGCAGTTCTTC.

The V call is TRBV11-2, the J call TRBJ2-7; D might be TRBD1 (5 bases). Per the germline V gene, CDR1 is SGHAT and CDR2 is FQNNGV. V shed 6 bases and J shed 9 bases, with 12 bases lying between them. The CDR3 runs 11 residues. The CDR3 DNA reads as TGTGCCAGCAGTCCGCGGCAGGGGCAGTACTTC. Translated: CASSPRQGQYF.

The rearrangement joins TRBV7-6 to TRBJ2-1, with 8 bases lining up with TRBD2. The length of the CDR3 is 14 residues. Per the germline V gene, CDR1 is SGHVS and CDR2 is FNYEAQ. V dropped 3 bases and J dropped 5; count of bases not matched to a gene: 3. This CDR3 is CASSLEAGDNEQFF. The CDR3 DNA sequence: TGTGCCAGCAGCTTGGAAGCGGGAGACAATGAGCAGTTCTTC.

The chain uses TRBV4-1 and TRBJ2-1; maybe TRBD2 (5 bases). The germline V gene encodes CDR1 MGHRA and CDR2 YSYEKL. V was cut by 0 bases and J by 3 bases, with 21 bases left in between. The CDR3 is made up of 19 amino acids. For the CDR3, the DNA is TGCGCCAGCAGCCAAGATACTGCCGGACTTCCCTCCCTCTACAATGAGCAGTTCTTC. Its protein product is CASSQDTAGLPSLYNEQFF.

This clone has at least ten counts. This same CDR3 is encoded by further DNA sequences in the sample. The J gene is TRBJ2-1, the V gene TRBV27; 10 positions agree with TRBD2. Germline loops: CDR1 MNHEY, CDR2 SMNVEV (reference sequence). With V trimmed by 4 bases and J by 5 bases, 5 bases remained unmatched. CDR3 size: 15 residues. The CDR3 coding sequence is TGTGCCAGCAGTTCCCCCGGACTAGCGGACAATGAGCAGTTCTTC. It is translated as CASSSPGLADNEQFF.

The genes are TRBV2 and TRBJ1-6; 7 bases align to TRBD1. The germline V gene has CDR1 SNHLY and CDR2 FYNNEI. CDR3 length: 16 residues. V dropped 5 bases and J dropped 0; count of bases not matched to a gene: 4. CDR3 region: CASSLDRPSYNSPLHF. For the CDR3, the DNA is TGTGCCAGCAGTCTGGACAGGCCCTCCTATAATTCACCCCTCCACTTT.

This clone showed up just once. The J gene is TRBJ1-1, the V gene TRBV7-6; 7 positions match TRBD1. Trimming cost V 5 bases and J 1 base; bases outside gene matches: 13. The CDR3 runs to 17 residues. The germline CDR1 and CDR2 sequences are SGHVS and FNYEAQ. CDR3 amino acids: CASSPRTGVSTNTEAFF. The CDR3 region has the DNA TGTGCCAGCAGCCCTAGAACAGGGGTATCGACGAACACTGAAGCTTTCTTT.

The chain employs TRBV28 and TRBJ2-2, with D tentatively TRBD1 (6 bases). Germline V gene sequence: CDR1 MDHEN, CDR2 SYDVKM. Trimming removed 5 bases at V and 6 bases at J, with 13 bases between. CDR3 size: 14 residues. The DNA for the CDR3 is TGTGCCAGCAGTGTACAGGGTACGGCCGGGGAGCTGTTTTTT. Amino acids: CASSVQGTAGELFF.

The CDR3 coding sequence is TGTGCCAGTAGTCCCCCGGGGGGGTGGGAGACCCAGTACTTC. Amino acids: CASSPPGGWETQYF. The V and J genes are TRBV19 and TRBJ2-5, with TRBD2 matching 8 bases. V lost 5 bases to trimming and J lost 5 bases; unmatched junction nucleotides: 7. Germline CDR1 is LNHDA and CDR2 is SQIVND (reference sequence). The CDR3 runs 14 residues.

The chain employs TRBV6-5 and TRBJ2-5; possible D gene TRBD2, 5 bases. The CDR3 has 16 amino acids. The germline CDR1 and CDR2 sequences are MNHEY and SVGAGI. V lost 4 bases and J lost 2, with 17 bases in between. The CDR3 sequence: CASSSNSGGWQETQYF. Here the CDR3 DNA reads TGTGCCAGCAGTTCCAACAGCGGTGGTTGGCAAGAGACCCAGTACTTC.

The V call is TRBV28, the J call TRBJ2-1, with TRBD1 matching over 11 bases. The CDR3 sequence is 14 residues long. With 6 bases clipped from V and 14 bases from J, the junction kept 12 bases outside the gene matches. The germline CDR1 and CDR2 sequences are MDHEN and SYDVKM. CDR3 coding DNA: TGTGCCAGCAGAACACCGGGACAGGGGGGCAGAGAGTTCTTC. Protein sequence: CASRTPGQGGREFF.

V usage is TRBV11-2 and J usage is TRBJ2-7, with D hard to call. V lost 0 bases and J lost 4, with 4 bases in between. Per the germline V gene, CDR1 is SGHAT and CDR2 is FQNNGV. The CDR3 consists of 12 residues. For the CDR3, the DNA is TGTGCCAGCAGCTTAGATCTATACGAGCAGTACTTC. It encodes CASSLDLYEQYF.

This clone appeared a single time. CDR3 nucleotides: TGTGCCAGTAGTATCGGCAACGGCCTCAAGCGGGAAAAACTGTTTTTT. Translating it yields CASSIGNGLKREKLFF. The rearrangement joins TRBV19 to TRBJ1-4, with D unclear. V lost 3 bases to trimming and J lost 8 bases, with 19 bases between them. Germline V lookup: CDR1 LNHDA, CDR2 SQIVND (reference sequence). This CDR3 is built from 16 residues.

In DNA, the CDR3 is TGTGCCAGCAGCTTTTACGGGACAGGTCCCGGGGAGCTGTTTTTT. Translated: CASSFYGTGPGELFF. J is TRBJ2-2 and V is TRBV5-6; 8 positions agree with TRBD1. Germline CDR1 is SGHDT and CDR2 is YYEEEE. The CDR3 spans 15 residues. V lost 2 bases, J lost 6 bases, and 6 bases stayed unmatched.

The chain combines TRBV28 with TRBJ1-1; 8 nucleotides line up with TRBD1. J was trimmed by 7 bases and V by 6 bases; bases with no gene match: 10. The CDR3 spans 14 residues. Germline CDR1 is MDHEN and CDR2 is SYDVKM. The CDR3 nucleotides read TGTGCCAGCAGAGTCGACAGGGGTTTGGGTGAAGCTTTCTTT. This sequence encodes CASRVDRGLGEAFF.

This clone has a single count. The chain links TRBV28 to TRBJ2-1; 13 bases line up with TRBD2. This CDR3 comprises 15 residues. V dropped 3 bases and J dropped 6; count of bases not matched to a gene: 2. Germline V gene sequence: CDR1 MDHEN, CDR2 SYDVKM. The CDR3 region is CASSLGLAGLNEQFF. In nucleotides, the CDR3 is TGTGCCAGCAGTTTGGGACTAGCGGGACTCAATGAGCAGTTCTTC.

This sequence joins TRBV27 and TRBJ2-7; TRBD1 matches 8 bases. Germline CDR1 MNHEY, CDR2 SMNVEV (reference sequence). The CDR3 sequence is 14 residues long. V lost 9 bases and J lost 1; bases outside the gene matches: 8. CDR3 coding DNA: TGTGCCAGTACTAGGACAGGGAAGTCCTACGAGCAGTACTTC. This gives the protein CASTRTGKSYEQYF.

The J gene is TRBJ2-7, the V gene TRBV2; D is unclear. The germline V and J ends were trimmed by 2 bases and 6 bases, with 17 bases remaining between them. Germline V gene sequence: CDR1 SNHLY, CDR2 FYNNEI. The CDR3 totals 15 residues. CDR3 sequence reads: CASSESPAESGEQYF. The CDR3, as DNA: TGTGCCAGCAGTGAAAGCCCAGCAGAGTCAGGCGAGCAGTACTTC.

This chain uses TRBV3-1 (or the pseudogene TRBV3-2) with TRBJ2-7; weak D call: TRBD1 (5 bases). Trimming took off 0 bases at V and 7 bases at J, with 22 bases between the two ends. CDR3 length: 17 residues. Germline CDR1 and CDR2: LGHDT and YNNKEL (reference sequence). The CDR3 DNA reads TGTGCCAGCAGCCAAGATGGGGTAGGGGCACGGGTAAGGGAGCAGTACTTC. Translating gives CASSQDGVGARVREQYF.